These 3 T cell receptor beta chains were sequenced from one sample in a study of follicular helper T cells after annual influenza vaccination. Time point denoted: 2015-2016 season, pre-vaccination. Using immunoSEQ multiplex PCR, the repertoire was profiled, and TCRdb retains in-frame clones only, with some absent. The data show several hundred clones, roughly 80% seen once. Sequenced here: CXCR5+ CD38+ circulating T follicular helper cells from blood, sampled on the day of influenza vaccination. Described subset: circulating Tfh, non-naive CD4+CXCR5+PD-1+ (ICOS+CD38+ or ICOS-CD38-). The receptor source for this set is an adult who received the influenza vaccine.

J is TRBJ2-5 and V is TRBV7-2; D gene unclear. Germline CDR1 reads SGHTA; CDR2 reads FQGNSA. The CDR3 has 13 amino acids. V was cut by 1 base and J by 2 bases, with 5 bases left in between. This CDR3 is CASSLVPQETQYF. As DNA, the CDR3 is TGTGCCAGCAGCTTAGTTCCACAAGAGACCCAGTACTTC.

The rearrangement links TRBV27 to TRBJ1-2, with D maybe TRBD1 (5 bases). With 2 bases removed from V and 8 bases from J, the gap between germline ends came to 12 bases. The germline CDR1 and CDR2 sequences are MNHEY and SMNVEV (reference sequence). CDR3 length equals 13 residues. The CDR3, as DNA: TGTGCCAGCAGTTTAAGTGCCGGGGACGGCTACACCTTC. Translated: CASSLSAGDGYTF.

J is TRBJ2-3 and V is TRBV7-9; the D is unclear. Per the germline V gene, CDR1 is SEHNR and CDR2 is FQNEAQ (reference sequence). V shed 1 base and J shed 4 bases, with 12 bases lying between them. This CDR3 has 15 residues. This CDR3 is CASSLGAWAADTQYF. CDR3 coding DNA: TGTGCCAGCAGCTTAGGAGCATGGGCAGCAGATACGCAGTATTTT.